The sequence of this TCR beta chain was determined in a study of shared clonotypes between healthy human individuals. Using immunoSEQ multiplex PCR, the repertoire was profiled, and TCRdb retains in-frame clones only, with some absent. The sample carries approximately 530,000 clones, approximately 95% recorded once. In germline, CDR1 is MDHEN, CDR2 SYDVKM. The length of the CDR3 is 13 residues. The V segment lost 4 bases and the J segment 4 bases; nucleotides outside the gene matches: 2. The count of this clone is one. The rearrangement links TRBV28 to TRBJ1-2, with 8 bases lining up with TRBD1. Sequencing was performed on naive CD4+ T cells sorted from blood. Subset noted: CD45RA+ positively selected. The source of this sequence is a woman between 25 and 40 years old in good health. As DNA, the CDR3 is TGTGCCAGCAGTTCCGGACAGGGCTATGGCTACACCTTC. This gives the protein CASSSGQGYGYTF.